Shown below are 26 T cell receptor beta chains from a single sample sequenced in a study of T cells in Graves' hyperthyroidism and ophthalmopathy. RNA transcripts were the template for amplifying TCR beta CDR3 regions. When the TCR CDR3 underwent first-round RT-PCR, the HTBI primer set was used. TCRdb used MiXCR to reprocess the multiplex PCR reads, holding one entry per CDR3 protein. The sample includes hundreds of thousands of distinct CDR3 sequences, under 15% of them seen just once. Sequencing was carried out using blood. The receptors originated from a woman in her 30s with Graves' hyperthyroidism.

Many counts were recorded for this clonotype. The CDR3 bases are TGTGCCAGCAGCTCGGGACTAGCGGTTAGCGGGGAGCTGTTTTTT. Protein: CASSSGLAVSGELFF. The chain uses TRBV11-2 and TRBJ2-2; the match to TRBD2 covers 11 bases. J gave up 7 bases and V 4 bases, and 5 bases lay outside the gene matches. Germline V gives CDR1 SGHAT, CDR2 FQNNGV. The CDR3 totals 15 residues.

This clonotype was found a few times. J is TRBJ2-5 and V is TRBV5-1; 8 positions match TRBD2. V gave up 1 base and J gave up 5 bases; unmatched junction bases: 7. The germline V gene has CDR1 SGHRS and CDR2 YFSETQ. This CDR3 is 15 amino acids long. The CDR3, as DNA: TGCGCCAGCAGCTTGTCGGGCGGGAGGATGGAGACCCAGTACTTC. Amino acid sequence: CASSLSGGRMETQYF.

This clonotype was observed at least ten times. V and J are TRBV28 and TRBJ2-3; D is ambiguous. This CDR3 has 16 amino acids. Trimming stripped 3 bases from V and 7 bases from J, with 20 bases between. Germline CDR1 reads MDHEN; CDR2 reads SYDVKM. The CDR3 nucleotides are TGTGCCAGCAGTTTGCAAGACTCATGGCCCAGCTATACGCAGTATTTT. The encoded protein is CASSLQDSWPSYTQYF.

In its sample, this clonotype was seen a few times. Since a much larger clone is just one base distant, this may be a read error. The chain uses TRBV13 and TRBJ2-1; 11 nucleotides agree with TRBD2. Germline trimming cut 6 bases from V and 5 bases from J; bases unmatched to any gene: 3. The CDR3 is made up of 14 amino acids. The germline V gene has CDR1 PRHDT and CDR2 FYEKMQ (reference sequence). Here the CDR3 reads CASRGLAEDNEQFF. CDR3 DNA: TGTGCCAGCAGGGGACTAGCGGAGGACAATGAGCAGTTCTTC.

This CDR3 is CASSSQGDLLGGELFF. CDR3 nucleotide sequence: TGCGCCAGCAGTTCACAGGGGGACCTATTGGGCGGGGAGCTGTTTTTT. The rearrangement joins TRBV10-2 to TRBJ2-2; TRBD1 aligns across 8 bases. CDR1 is WSHSY and CDR2 is SAAADI in the germline V gene. The V gene end was trimmed by 5 bases and the J gene end by 7 bases; junction bases not matched to a gene: 12. This CDR3 is built from 16 residues.

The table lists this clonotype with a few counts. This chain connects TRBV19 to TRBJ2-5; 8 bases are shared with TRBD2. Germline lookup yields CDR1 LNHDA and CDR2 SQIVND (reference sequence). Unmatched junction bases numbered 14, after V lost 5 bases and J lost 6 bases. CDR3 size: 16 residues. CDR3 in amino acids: CASSPDSISGSKTQYF. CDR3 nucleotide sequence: TGTGCCAGTAGTCCCGACTCCATCAGCGGGAGCAAGACCCAGTACTTC.

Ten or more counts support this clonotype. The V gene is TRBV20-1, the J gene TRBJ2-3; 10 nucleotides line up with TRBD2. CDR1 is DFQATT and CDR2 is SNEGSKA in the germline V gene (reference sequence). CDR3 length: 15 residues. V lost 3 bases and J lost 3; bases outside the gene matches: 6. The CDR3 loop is CSASVPSGSTDTQYF. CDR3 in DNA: TGCAGTGCTAGTGTGCCTAGCGGGAGTACAGATACGCAGTATTTT.

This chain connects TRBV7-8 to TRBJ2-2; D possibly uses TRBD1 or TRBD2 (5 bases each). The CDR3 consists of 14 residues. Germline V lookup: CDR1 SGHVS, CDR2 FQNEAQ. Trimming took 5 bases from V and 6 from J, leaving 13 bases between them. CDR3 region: CASSPGASSGELFF. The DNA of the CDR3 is TGTGCCAGCAGCCCCGGGGCTAGCTCCGGGGAGCTGTTTTTT. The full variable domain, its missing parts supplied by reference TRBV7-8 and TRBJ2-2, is GAGVSQSPRYKVAKRGQDVALRCDPISGHVSLFWYQQALGQGPEFLTYFQNEAQLDKSGLPSDRFFAERPEGSVSTLKIQRTQQEDSAVYLCASSPGASSGELFFGEGSRLTVL.

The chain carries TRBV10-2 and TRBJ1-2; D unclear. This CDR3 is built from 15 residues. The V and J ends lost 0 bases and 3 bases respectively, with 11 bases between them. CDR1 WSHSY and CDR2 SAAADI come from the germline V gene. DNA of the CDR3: TGCGCCAGCAGTGAGTCGACTGGCAGCTACTATGGCTACACCTTC. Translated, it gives CASSESTGSYYGYTF.

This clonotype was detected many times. In DNA, the CDR3 is TGTGCCAGCAGCCGTCAACCCGGGACTAGCCGGAGCACAGATACGCAGTATTTT. It codes for CASSRQPGTSRSTDTQYF. The chain recombines TRBV6-2 or TRBV6-3 with TRBJ2-3; the match to TRBD2 covers 9 bases. Germline V gene data show CDR1 as MNHEY and CDR2 as SVGEGT. This CDR3 has 18 amino acids. The V gene end was trimmed by 6 bases and the J gene end by 0 bases; junction bases not matched to a gene: 13.

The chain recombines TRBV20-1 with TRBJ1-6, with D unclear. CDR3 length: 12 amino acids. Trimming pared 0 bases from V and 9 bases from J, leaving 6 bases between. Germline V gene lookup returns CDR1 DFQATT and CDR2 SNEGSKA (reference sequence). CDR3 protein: CSARDGSSPLHF. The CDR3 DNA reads TGCAGTGCTAGAGACGGGAGTTCACCCCTCCACTTT.

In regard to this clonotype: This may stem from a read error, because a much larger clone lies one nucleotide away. The CDR3 region is CASSLRPDVSYEQYF. CDR3 coding DNA: TGTGCCAGCAGTTTACGGCCCGATGTCTCCTACGAGCAGTACTTC. The chain links TRBV28 to TRBJ2-7; D gene unclear. The V gene lost 2 bases and the J gene lost 0 bases, with 11 bases spanning the gap. The CDR3 is 15 amino acids. CDR1 and CDR2 from the germline V gene are MDHEN and SYDVKM.

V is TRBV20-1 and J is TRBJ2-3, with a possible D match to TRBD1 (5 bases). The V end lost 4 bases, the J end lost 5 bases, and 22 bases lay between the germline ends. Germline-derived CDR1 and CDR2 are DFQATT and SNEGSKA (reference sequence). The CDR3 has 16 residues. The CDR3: CSANLRYSRGQDTQYF. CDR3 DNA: TGCAGTGCTAATCTACGATATAGTAGGGGTCAAGATACGCAGTATTTT.

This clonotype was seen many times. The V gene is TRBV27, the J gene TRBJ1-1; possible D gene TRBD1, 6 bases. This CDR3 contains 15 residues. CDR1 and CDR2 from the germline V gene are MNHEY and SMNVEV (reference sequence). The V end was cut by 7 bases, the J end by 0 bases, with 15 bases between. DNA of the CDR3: TGTGCCAGCAAAACAGGGACGGTCATGAACACTGAAGCTTTCTTT. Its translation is CASKTGTVMNTEAFF.

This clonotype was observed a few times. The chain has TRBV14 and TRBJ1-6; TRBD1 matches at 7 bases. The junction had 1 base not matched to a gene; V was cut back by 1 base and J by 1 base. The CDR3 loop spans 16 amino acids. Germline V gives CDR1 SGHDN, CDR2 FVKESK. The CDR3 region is CASSQGQGSYNSPLHF. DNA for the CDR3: TGTGCCAGCAGCCAAGGACAGGGTTCCTATAATTCACCCCTCCACTTT.

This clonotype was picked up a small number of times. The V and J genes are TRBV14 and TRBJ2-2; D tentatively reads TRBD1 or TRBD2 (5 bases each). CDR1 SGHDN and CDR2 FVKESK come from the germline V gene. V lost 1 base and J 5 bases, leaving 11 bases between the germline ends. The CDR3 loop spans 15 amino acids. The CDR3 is CASSQGGPGTGELFF. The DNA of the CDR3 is TGTGCCAGCAGCCAAGGGGGACCGGGGACCGGGGAGCTGTTTTTT.

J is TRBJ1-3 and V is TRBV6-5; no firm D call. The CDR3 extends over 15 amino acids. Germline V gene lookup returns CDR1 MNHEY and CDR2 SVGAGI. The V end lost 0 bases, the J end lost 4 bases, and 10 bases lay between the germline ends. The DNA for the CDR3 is TGTGCCAGCAGTTACTCGATGGTGGGGGGAAACACCATATATTTT. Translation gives CASSYSMVGGNTIYF.

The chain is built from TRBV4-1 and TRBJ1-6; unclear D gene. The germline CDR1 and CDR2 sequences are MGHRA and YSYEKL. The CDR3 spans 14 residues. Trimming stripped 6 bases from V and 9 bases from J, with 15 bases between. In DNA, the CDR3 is TGCGCCAGCAGGGAAGACCGAGGAAGTTCACCCCTCCACTTT. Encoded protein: CASREDRGSSPLHF.

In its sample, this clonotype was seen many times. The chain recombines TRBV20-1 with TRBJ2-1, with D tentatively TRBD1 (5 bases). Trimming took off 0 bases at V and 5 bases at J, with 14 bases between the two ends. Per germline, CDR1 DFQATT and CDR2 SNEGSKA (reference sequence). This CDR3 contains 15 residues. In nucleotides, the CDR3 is TGCAGTGCTAGAGATCGACACAGGAACGACAATGAGCAGTTCTTC. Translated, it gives CSARDRHRNDNEQFF.

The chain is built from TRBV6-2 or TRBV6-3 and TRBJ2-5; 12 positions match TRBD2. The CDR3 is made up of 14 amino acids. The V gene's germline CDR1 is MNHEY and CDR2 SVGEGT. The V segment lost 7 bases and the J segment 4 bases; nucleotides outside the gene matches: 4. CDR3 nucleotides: TGTGCCAGCAAGACTAGCGGGAGCCTAGAGACCCAGTACTTC. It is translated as CASKTSGSLETQYF.

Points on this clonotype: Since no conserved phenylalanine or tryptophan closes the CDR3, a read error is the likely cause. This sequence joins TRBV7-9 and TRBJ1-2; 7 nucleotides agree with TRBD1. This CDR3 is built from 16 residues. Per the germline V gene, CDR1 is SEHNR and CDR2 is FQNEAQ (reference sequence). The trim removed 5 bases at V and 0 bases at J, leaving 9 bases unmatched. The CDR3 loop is CASSPRTGQANYGYTL. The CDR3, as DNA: TGTGCCAGCAGCCCCCGGACAGGCCAAGCTAACTATGGCTACACCTTA.

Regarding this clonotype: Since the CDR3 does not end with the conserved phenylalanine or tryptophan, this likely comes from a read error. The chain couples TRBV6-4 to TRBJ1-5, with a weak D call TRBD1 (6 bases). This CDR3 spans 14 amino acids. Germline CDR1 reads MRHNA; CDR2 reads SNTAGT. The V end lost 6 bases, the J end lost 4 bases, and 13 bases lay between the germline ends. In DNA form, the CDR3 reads TGTGCCAGCAGCCCGGGACAAATTAATCAGCCCCAGCATCTT. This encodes CASSPGQINQPQHL.

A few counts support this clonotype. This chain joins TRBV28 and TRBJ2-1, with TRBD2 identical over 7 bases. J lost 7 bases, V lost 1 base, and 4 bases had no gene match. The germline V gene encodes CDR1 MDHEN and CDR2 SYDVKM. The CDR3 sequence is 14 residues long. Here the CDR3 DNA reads TGTGCCAGCAGTTTATCTGTTAGCGGGAATGAGCAGTTCTTC. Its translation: CASSLSVSGNEQFF.

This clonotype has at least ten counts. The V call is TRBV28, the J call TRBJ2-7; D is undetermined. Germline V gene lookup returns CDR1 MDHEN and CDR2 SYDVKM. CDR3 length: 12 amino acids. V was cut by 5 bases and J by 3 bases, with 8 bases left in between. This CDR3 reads CASSPSIYEQYF. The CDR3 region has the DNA TGTGCCAGCAGTCCTTCCATCTACGAGCAGTACTTC.

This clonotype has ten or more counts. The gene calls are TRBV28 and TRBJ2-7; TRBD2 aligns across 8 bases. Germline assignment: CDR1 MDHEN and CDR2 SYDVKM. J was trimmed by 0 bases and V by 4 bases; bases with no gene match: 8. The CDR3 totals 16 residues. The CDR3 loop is CASSSPLGGDSYEQYF. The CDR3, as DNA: TGTGCCAGCAGTTCCCCTCTCGGGGGGGACTCCTACGAGCAGTACTTC.

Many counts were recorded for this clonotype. The CDR3: CASSLIYGNYNEQFF. The CDR3 bases are TGTGCCAGCAGCTTAATCTACGGAAACTACAATGAGCAGTTCTTC. The chain links TRBV6-1 to TRBJ2-1; D unresolved. CDR3 length: 15 residues. Germline lookup yields CDR1 MNHNS and CDR2 SASEGT. Trimming pared 6 bases from V and 3 bases from J, leaving 15 bases between.